Presented here are 2 T cell receptor beta chains from one specimen sequenced in a study of shared clonotypes between healthy human individuals (dated by TCRdb to the early 2020s). Receptor libraries were prepared by the immunoSEQ multiplex PCR assay. In TCRdb, the immuneACCESS table is reduced to in-frame sequences with V and J assigned. These tables do not hold every clone; where another copy was compared, an unresolved V gene accounts for under half, and the others remain unexplained. The sample data list hundreds of thousands of clones, and about 85% of these were observed just once. Of the sample, 13% is held by the ten largest clones. The specimen sequenced was PBMCs. These TCRs come from a woman aged 40 to 50 in good health. Some clones in this sample may be carry-over from other donors' samples.

This clone was seen only once. A read error is likely here: a far larger clone is one base away. V is TRBV18 and J is TRBJ2-7; 12 bases match TRBD1. The length of the CDR3 is 15 residues. From germline, CDR1 is KGHSH and CDR2 LQKENI. CDR3 amino acids: CANSPPGQGAQVQYF. CDR3 nucleotides: TGTGCCAACTCACCGCCGGGACAGGGGGCCCAGGTGCAGTACTTC.

This clone was seen many times. This rearrangement joins TRBV4-1 to TRBJ2-7, with D possibly matching TRBD1 (6 bases). Trimming took 0 bases from V and 2 from J, leaving 14 bases between them. Germline V lookup: CDR1 MGHRA, CDR2 YSYEKL. There are 16 residues in the CDR3. CDR3 region: CASSQDSTGHTYEQYF. The CDR3 bases are TGCGCCAGCAGCCAAGACTCCACAGGGCATACCTACGAGCAGTACTTC.